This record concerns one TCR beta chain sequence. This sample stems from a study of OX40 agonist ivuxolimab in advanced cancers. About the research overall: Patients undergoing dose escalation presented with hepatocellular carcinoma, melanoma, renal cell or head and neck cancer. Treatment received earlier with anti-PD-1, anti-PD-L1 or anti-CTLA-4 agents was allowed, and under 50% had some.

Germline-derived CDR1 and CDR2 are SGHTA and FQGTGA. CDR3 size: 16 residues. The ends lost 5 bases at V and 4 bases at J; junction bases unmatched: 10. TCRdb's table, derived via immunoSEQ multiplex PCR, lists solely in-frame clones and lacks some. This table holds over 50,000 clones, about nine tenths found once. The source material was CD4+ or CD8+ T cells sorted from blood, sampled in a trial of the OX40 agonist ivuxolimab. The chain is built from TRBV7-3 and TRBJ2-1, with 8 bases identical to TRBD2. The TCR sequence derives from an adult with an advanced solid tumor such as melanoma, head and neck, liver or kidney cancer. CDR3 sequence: CASSPTAGVRYNEQFF. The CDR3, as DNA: TGTGCCAGCAGCCCCACAGCGGGAGTCAGGTACAATGAGCAGTTCTTC.